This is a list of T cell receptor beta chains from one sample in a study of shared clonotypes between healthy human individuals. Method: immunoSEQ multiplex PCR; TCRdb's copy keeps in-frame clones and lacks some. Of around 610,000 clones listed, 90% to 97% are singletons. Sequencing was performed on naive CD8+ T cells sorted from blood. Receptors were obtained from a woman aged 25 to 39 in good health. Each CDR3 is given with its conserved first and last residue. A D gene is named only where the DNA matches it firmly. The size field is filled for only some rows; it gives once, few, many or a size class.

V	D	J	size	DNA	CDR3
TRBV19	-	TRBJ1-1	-	TGTGCCAGTAGTATCGGGGCCGCAACTGAAGCTTTCTTT	CASSIGAATEAFF
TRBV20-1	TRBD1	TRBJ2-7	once	TGCAGTGCTGACAGGGCCTACGAGCAGTACTTC	CSADRAYEQYF
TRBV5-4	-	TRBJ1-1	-	TGTGCCAGCAGCTTATTACCGACAGCCGAAGCTTTCTTT	CASSLLPTAEAFF
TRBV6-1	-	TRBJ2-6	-	TGTGCCAGCAGTGATGTTGGTGGGGCCAACGTCCTGACTTTC	CASSDVGGANVLTF
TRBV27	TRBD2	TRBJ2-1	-	TGTGCCAGCACTAGCGGGAGGGCCTCCTACAATGAGCAGTTCTTC	CASTSGRASYNEQFF
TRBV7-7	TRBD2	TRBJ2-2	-	TGTGCCAGCAGCTTAGGGGGACTACGTTACACCGGGGAGCTGTTTTTT	CASSLGGLRYTGELFF
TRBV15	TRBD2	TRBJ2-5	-	TGTGCCAAGGGGGGACTAGCGGGTCACCAAGAGACCCAGTACTTC	CAKGGLAGHQETQYF
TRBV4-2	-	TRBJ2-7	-	TGTGCCAGCAGCCAAGATAGAGGACCCCTATACGAGCAGTACTTC	CASSQDRGPLYEQYF
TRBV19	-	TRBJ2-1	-	TGTGCCAGTAGTAGGCCTAGGGGGACCTGGGACAATGAGCAGTTCTTC	CASSRPRGTWDNEQFF
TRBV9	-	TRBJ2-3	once	TGTGCCAGCAGCGTCTGGGGGACTAGCACAGATACGCAGTATTTT	CASSVWGTSTDTQYF
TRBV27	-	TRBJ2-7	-	TGTGCCAGCAGTTCCATGGGCTTTTACGAGCAGTACTTC	CASSSMGFYEQYF
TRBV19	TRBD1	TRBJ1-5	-	TGTGCCAGTAGTGCACGGACAGGGCTACAGCCCCAGCATTTT	CASSARTGLQPQHF
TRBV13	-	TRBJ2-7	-	TGTGCCAGCAGGGATACGAGGACAGCAAGACCCTACGAGCAGTACTTC	CASRDTRTARPYEQYF
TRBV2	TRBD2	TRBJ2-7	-	TGTGCCAGCAGTGAGCTGACTAGCGGGAGTGAGCAGTACTTC	CASSELTSGSEQYF
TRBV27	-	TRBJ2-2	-	TGTGCCAGCAGTTTATCCGCAACGAACACCGGGGAGCTGTTTTTT	CASSLSATNTGELFF
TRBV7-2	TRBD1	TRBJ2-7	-	TGTGCCAGCAGCTTTTACACAGGGGCCTCCTACGAGCAGTACTTC	CASSFYTGASYEQYF
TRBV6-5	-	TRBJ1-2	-	TGTGCCAGCAGTTACGGGGGAGGTAATGGCTACACCTTC	CASSYGGGNGYTF
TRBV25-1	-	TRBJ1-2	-	TGTGCCAGCAGTGAATGGAGAGGGGACAAAGGCTACACCTTC	CASSEWRGDKGYTF
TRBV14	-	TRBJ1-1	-	TGTGCCAGCAGCCAAGATCGGTCCTCGGGCCCCGACGAAGCTTTCTTT	CASSQDRSSGPDEAFF
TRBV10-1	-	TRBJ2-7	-	TGCGCCAGCAGTGAGGGCAGGTTCTCCTACGAGCAGTACTTC	CASSEGRFSYEQYF
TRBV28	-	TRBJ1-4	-	TGTGCCAGTCAGTTGGGGTTCGGAGAAAAACTGTTTTTT	CASQLGFGEKLFF
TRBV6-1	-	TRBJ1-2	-	TGTGCCAGCAGTGAACGTGGGGGCGGCTATGGCTACACCTTC	CASSERGGGYGYTF
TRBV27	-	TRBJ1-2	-	TGTGCCAGCAGCCCCGGGACAAGCTATGGCTACACCTTC	CASSPGTSYGYTF
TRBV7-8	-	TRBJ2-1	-	TGTGCCAGCAGCTTAGTGGCGGGGTCGATCAATGAGCAGTTCTTC	CASSLVAGSINEQFF
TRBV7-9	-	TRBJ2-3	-	TGTGCCAGCAGCTTATTCGTAGTACCTTCAGATACGCAGTATTTT	CASSLFVVPSDTQYF
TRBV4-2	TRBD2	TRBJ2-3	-	TGTGCCAGCAGCCAAGATAGCCTAGCGGGAGGAGATACGCAGTATTTT	CASSQDSLAGGDTQYF
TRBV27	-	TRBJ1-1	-	TGTGCCAGCAGTTCAGGGGCTGAAGCTTTCTTT	CASSSGAEAFF
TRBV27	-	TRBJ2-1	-	TGTGCCAGCTCTTGGAGCGGGCCCTACAATGAGCAGTTCTTC	CASSWSGPYNEQFF
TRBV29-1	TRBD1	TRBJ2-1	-	TGCAGCGTTACGGACAGGTTTAGTAATGAGCAGTTCTTC	CSVTDRFSNEQFF
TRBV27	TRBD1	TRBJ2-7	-	TGTGCCAGCAGTTATAACAGGGGTGGCGAGCAGTACTTC	CASSYNRGGEQYF
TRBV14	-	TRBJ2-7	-	TGTGCCAGCAGCCATGTGTTGCAGCGGGAGCAGTACTTC	CASSHVLQREQYF
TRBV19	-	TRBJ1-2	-	TGTGCCAGTAGTATTCCCCGACAGGAGGTCAGCTACACCTTC	CASSIPRQEVSYTF
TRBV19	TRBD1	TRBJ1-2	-	TGTGCCAGTACCGTTCCGGGGACAGCCAACTATGGCTACACCTTC	CASTVPGTANYGYTF
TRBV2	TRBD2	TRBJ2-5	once	TGTGCCAGCAGAGCCGGGACTAGCGCTCAAGAGACCCAGTACTTC	CASRAGTSAQETQYF
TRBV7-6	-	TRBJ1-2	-	TGTGCCAGCAGCCCCGGACGGGGCCCTCGTGGCTACACCTTC	CASSPGRGPRGYTF
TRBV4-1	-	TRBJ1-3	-	TGCGCCAGCAGCCAAGTAGGAATAATTGGAAACACCATATATTTT	CASSQVGIIGNTIYF
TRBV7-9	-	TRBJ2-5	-	TGTGCCAGCAGCCCCAAGACCTGGGGAAGGGAGACCCAGTACTTC	CASSPKTWGRETQYF
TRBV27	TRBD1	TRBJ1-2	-	TGTGCCAGCGGGACAGGGGGTGCTAACTATGGCTACACCTTC	CASGTGGANYGYTF
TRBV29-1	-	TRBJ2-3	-	TGCAGCGCCCTGCACGTTCTTAGCACAGATACGCAGTATTTT	CSALHVLSTDTQYF
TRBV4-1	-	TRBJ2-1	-	TGCGCCAGCAGCCAAGGCTTCGGGAGCTCCTACAATGAGCAGTTCTTC	CASSQGFGSSYNEQFF
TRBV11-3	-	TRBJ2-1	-	TGTGCCAGCAGCCGAGTCCTCTATGACAAGCAGTTCTTC	CASSRVLYDKQFF
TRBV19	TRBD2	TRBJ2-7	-	TGTGCCACTTCTGTAGCGGGAGCGGGAGAGCAGTACTTC	CATSVAGAGEQYF
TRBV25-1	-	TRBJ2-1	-	TGTGCCAGCAGTGAATCCTGGGGGCACAATGAGCAGTTCTTC	CASSESWGHNEQFF
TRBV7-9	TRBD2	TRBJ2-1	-	TGTGCCAGCAGCTTATTGGTAGCGGGAGATGATGAGCAGTTCTTC	CASSLLVAGDDEQFF
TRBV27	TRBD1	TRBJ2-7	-	TGTGCCAGCAGTTTGACAGGGGGCCTTCGCGAGCAGTACTTC	CASSLTGGLREQYF
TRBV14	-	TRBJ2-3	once	TGTGCCAGCAGCCAAGCGGGACGAGATACGCAGTATTTT	CASSQAGRDTQYF
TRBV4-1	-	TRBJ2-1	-	TGCGCCAGCAGCCAAACCACCTACAATGAGCGGTTCTTC	CASSQTTYNERFF
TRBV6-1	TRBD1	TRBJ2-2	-	TGTGCCAGCATTAGGACAGGGGGGACCGGGGAGCTGTTTTTT	CASIRTGGTGELFF
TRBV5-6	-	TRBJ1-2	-	TGTGCCAGCAGCTTGGCCGCACAGACCCGACACTTCAATGGCTACACCTTC	CASSLAAQTRHFNGYTF
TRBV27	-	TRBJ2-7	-	TGTGCCAGCAAAATAGCCGCCCACGAGCAGTACTTC	CASKIAAHEQYF
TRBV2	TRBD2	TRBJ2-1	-	TGTGCCAATCTAGCGGGAGTGGCTAGGAATGAGCAGTTCTTC	CANLAGVARNEQFF